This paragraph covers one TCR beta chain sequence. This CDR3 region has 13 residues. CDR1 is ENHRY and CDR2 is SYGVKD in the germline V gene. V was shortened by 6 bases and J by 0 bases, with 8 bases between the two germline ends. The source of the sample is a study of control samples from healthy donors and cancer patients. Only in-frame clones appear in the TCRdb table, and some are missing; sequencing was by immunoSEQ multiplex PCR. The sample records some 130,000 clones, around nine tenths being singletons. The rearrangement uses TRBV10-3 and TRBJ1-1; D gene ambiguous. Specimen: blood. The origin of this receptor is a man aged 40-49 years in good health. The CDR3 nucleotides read TGTGCCATCAGAGGAGGGCTGAACACTGAAGCTTTCTTT. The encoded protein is CAIRGGLNTEAFF.